These 8 T cell receptor beta chains share one sample of origin, sequenced in a study of T cells in Graves' hyperthyroidism and ophthalmopathy. Amplified regions were TCR beta CDR3 sequences from RNA transcripts. First-round RT-PCR with HTBI primers amplified the TCR CDR3 region. TCRdb redid the calling of the multiplex PCR reads with MiXCR, one entry per CDR3 protein. The data hold roughly 500,000 distinct CDR3 sequences, with approximately 49% observed a single time. Sequenced material: peripheral blood or thyroid tissue (not recorded which). Every receptor here comes from an adult woman with Graves' disease, either hyperthyroidism or ophthalmopathy (not recorded which).

The V and J genes are TRBV10-3 and TRBJ2-5; no firm D call. The CDR3 consists of 13 residues. Germline V CDR1 and CDR2: ENHRY, SYGVKD. The V gene lost 6 bases and the J gene lost 4 bases, with 12 bases spanning the gap. This CDR3 is CAISVVGAETQYF. The CDR3, as DNA: TGTGCCATCAGCGTCGTGGGTGCAGAGACCCAGTACTTC.

CDR3 DNA: TGTGCCAGCAGCCACCGGGGCCAGCGGGAGACCGGGGAGCTGTTTTTT. Residues: CASSHRGQRETGELFF. The gene calls are TRBV7-9 and TRBJ2-2; 8 nucleotides align to TRBD2. The CDR3 is made up of 16 amino acids. J lost 5 bases, V lost 5 bases, and 10 bases had no gene match. Germline V gives CDR1 SEHNR, CDR2 FQNEAQ (reference sequence).

The chain couples TRBV13 to TRBJ2-7, with D possibly matching TRBD2 (5 bases). This CDR3 region has 15 residues. Germline lookup yields CDR1 PRHDT and CDR2 FYEKMQ (reference sequence). V lost 6 bases and J 3 bases, leaving 18 bases between the germline ends. CDR3: CASRRLGLASYEQYF. CDR3 DNA sequence: TGTGCCAGCAGAAGGTTAGGCCTAGCAAGCTACGAGCAGTACTTC.

This clonotype was detected ten times or more. The chain is built from TRBV7-2 and TRBJ1-6; no clear D gene. Trimming left V 1 base short and J 13 bases short, with 14 bases between. Germline assignment: CDR1 SGHTA and CDR2 FQGNSA. CDR3 length: 14 residues. CDR3 loop: CASSLGQRAIPLHF. In nucleotides, the CDR3 is TGTGCCAGCAGCTTAGGCCAGAGGGCGATCCCCCTCCACTTT.

This sequence joins TRBV7-9 and TRBJ1-1, with unresolved D. V was pared by 1 base and J by 1 base, with 10 bases between. This CDR3 has 15 amino acids. The germline V gene has CDR1 SEHNR and CDR2 FQNEAQ (reference sequence). In DNA, the CDR3 is TGTGCCAGCAGCTTAGGGTCCGTTGGGAACACTGAAGCTTTCTTT. Residues: CASSLGSVGNTEAFF.

This chain links TRBV6-5 with TRBJ2-2; TRBD2 matches 12 bases. The CDR3 length is 17 residues. J lost 7 bases, V lost 2 bases, and 8 bases had no gene match. Germline loops: CDR1 MNHEY, CDR2 SVGAGI. The DNA of the CDR3 is TGTGCCAGCAGTTACAACCGACTAGCGGGAGAGGTCGGGGAGCTGTTTTTT. It is translated as CASSYNRLAGEVGELFF.

The rearrangement joins TRBV29-1 to TRBJ2-7, with D uncertain. V lost 1 base to trimming and J lost 6 bases, with 10 bases between them. The germline gives CDR1 SQVTM, CDR2 ANQGSEA. CDR3 length: 12 amino acids. In DNA, the CDR3 is TGCAGCGTTGAAGGAAATGGACGCGAGCAGTACTTC. Protein: CSVEGNGREQYF.

The J gene is TRBJ2-5, the V gene TRBV20-1; D perhaps matches TRBD1 (5 bases). V dropped 2 bases and J dropped 5 bases, with 21 bases sitting between them. Germline V lookup: CDR1 DFQATT, CDR2 SNEGSKA (reference sequence). The CDR3 has 16 residues. CDR3 in amino acids: CSARSVWGRPGETQYF. CDR3 DNA: TGCAGTGCTAGATCAGTGTGGGGCCGCCCAGGGGAGACCCAGTACTTC.